This entry features one T cell receptor beta chain sequence. The antigen it binds to is not known. Qualities for individual bases were not recorded, and no much larger clone is one base off. From the germline V gene, CDR1 is MGHRA and CDR2 is YSYEKL. Taken from cysteine to phenylalanine, the CDR3 has 15 residues. The entry retains the CDR3 DNA only, 45 bases that are in frame from base 1. Trimming removed 4 bases from V and 5 bases from J; the gene matches leave 9 bases unexplained. Libraries were made using the immunoSEQ multiplex PCR assay. The source is immuneACCESS, and TCRdb retained only in-frame sequences with V and J called. Part of the clones is not carried over; for the studies checked, unresolved V genes explain less than half of this, and the remainder is unexplained. The sample table records under 45,000 clones; approximately 91% of these occur just once. The ten largest clones represent about 4% of the sample.

These data belong to a study of T cell changes during pregnancy in multiple sclerosis (dated by TCRdb to the late 2010s). Turning to the overall study: In women with multiple sclerosis, the researchers looked at how the T cell repertoire shifted as pregnancy progressed.

The receptor was derived from a female donor with multiple sclerosis, enrolled in a pregnancy study. The rearranged segments are TRBV4-1 and TRBJ2-5; TRBD1 lines up with 8 middle nucleotides. The starting material was CD8+ T cells from peripheral blood mononuclear cells, obtained in the first trimester of pregnancy. The DNA sequence reads TGCGCCAGCAGCCGGGGGGACAGGTTTGGGGAGACCCAGTACTTC. It codes for CASSRGDRFGETQYF.